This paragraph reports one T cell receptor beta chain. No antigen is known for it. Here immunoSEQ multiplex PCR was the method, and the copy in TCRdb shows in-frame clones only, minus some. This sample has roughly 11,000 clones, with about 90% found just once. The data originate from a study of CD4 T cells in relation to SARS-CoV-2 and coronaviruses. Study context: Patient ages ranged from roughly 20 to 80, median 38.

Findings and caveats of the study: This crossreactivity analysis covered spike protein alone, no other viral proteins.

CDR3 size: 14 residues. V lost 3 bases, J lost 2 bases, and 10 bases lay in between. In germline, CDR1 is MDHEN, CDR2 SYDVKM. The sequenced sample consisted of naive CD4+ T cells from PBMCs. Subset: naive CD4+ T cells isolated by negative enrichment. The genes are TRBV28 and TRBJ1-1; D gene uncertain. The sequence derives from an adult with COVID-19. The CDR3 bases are TGTGCCAGCAGTTTCGGAGGAGCTAACACTGAAGCTTTCTTT. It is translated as CASSFGGANTEAFF.